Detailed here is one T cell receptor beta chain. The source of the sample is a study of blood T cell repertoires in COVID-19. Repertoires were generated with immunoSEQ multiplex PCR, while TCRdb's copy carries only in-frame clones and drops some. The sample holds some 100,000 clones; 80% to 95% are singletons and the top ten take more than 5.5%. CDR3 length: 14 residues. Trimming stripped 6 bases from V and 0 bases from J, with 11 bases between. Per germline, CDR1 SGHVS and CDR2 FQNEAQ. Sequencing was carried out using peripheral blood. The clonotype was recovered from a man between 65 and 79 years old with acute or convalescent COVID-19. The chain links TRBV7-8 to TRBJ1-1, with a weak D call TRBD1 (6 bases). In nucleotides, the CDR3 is TGTGCCAGCAGTTCGTACAGGGTGAACACTGAAGCTTTCTTT. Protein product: CASSSYRVNTEAFF. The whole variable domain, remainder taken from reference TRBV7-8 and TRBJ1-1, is GAGVSQSPRYKVAKRGQDVALRCDPISGHVSLFWYQQALGQGPEFLTYFQNEAQLDKSGLPSDRFFAERPEGSVSTLKIQRTQQEDSAVYLCASSSYRVNTEAFFGQGTRLTVV.